These 32 T cell receptor beta chains came from one sample sequenced in a study of technical replicates of blood from several donors. Using immunoSEQ multiplex PCR, the repertoire was profiled, and TCRdb retains in-frame clones only, with some absent. The sample yields roughly 82,000 clones, 75% to 95% seen once. Sequenced input: T cells isolated from PBMCs. These receptors all come from a human donor in good health.

The chain uses TRBV6-5 and TRBJ2-3; D possibly corresponds to TRBD2 (6 bases). The CDR3 has 12 amino acids. Germline values: CDR1 MNHEY, CDR2 SVGAGI. CDR3 coding DNA: TGTACGAGCCGGGGGACCACAGATACGCAGTATTTT. It encodes CTSRGTTDTQYF.

V and J are TRBV30 and TRBJ2-1; D unclear. The CDR3 sequence is 11 residues long. Trimming removed 4 bases at V and 4 bases at J, with 5 bases between. Germline assignment: CDR1 GTSNPN and CDR2 SVGIG (reference sequence). CDR3 sequence (DNA): TGTGCCTGGAAGCTTTACAATGAGCAGTTCTTC. This gives the protein CAWKLYNEQFF.

V gene TRBV5-1 combines with J gene TRBJ2-7; TRBD2 aligns across 7 bases. The germline CDR1 and CDR2 sequences are SGHRS and YFSETQ. The CDR3 sequence is 16 residues long. The J segment lost 4 bases and the V segment lost 0 bases, leaving 10 bases of the junction unmatched. Here the CDR3 reads CASSLAKGAGLYEQYF. In nucleotides, the CDR3 is TGCGCCAGCAGCTTGGCCAAGGGAGCGGGGCTTTACGAGCAGTACTTC.

V usage is TRBV28 and J usage is TRBJ1-4; 9 nucleotides line up with TRBD1. The CDR3 covers 16 residues. With V trimmed by 5 bases and J by 3 bases, 7 bases remained unmatched. The germline CDR1 and CDR2 sequences are MDHEN and SYDVKM. CDR3 nucleotides: TGTGCCAGCAGTCTCACAGGGGGCGCATCTAATGAAAAACTGTTTTTT. Its translation is CASSLTGGASNEKLFF. Combining the CDR3 with reference TRBV28 and TRBJ1-4 gives the whole variable domain DVKVTQSSRYLVKRTGEKVFLECVQDMDHENMFWYRQDPGLGLRLIYFSYDVKMKEKGDIPEGYSVSREKKERFSLILESASTNQTSMYLCASSLTGGASNEKLFFGSGTQLSVL.

In DNA form, the CDR3 reads TGCGCCAGCAGTGACAGGGGCGCAAATTCACCCCTCCACTTT. It codes for CASSDRGANSPLHF. This sequence joins TRBV10-2 and TRBJ1-6, with a weak D call TRBD1 (6 bases). The CDR3 runs 14 residues. V lost 3 bases and J 7 bases, leaving 10 bases between the germline ends. Germline lookup yields CDR1 WSHSY and CDR2 SAAADI.

The V gene is TRBV6-4, the J gene TRBJ2-2; TRBD1 agrees at 8 bases. The CDR3 covers 13 residues. The junction had 1 base not matched to a gene; V was cut back by 5 bases and J by 5 bases. In germline, CDR1 is MRHNA, CDR2 SNTAGT. The CDR3 DNA reads TGTGCCAGCAGTTGGACAGGGACCGGGGAGCTGTTTTTT. Amino acids: CASSWTGTGELFF.

The chain links TRBV5-4 to TRBJ2-7, with D maybe TRBD2 (6 bases). V was clipped by 9 bases and J by 2 bases, with 21 bases between them. The CDR3 sequence is 15 residues long. Per the germline V gene, CDR1 is SGHNT and CDR2 is YYREEE (reference sequence). The CDR3 nucleotides are TGTGCCACCACCCTCCCGGGACGGACTACCTACGAGCAGTACTTC. This sequence encodes CATTLPGRTTYEQYF.

The chain joins TRBV1 to TRBJ2-7; the D call TRBD2 from the table was never checked on the DNA. TRBV1 constitutes a pseudogene. The CDR3 length is 16 residues. CDR3 nucleotide sequence: TGCACCAGCAGCCAAGATTCGAGCGGGGGACCCTACGAGCAGTACTTC. This codes for CTSSQDSSGGPYEQYF.

This sequence joins TRBV9 and TRBJ1-2; 9 nucleotides line up with TRBD1. The CDR3 is 15 residues long. The germline CDR1 and CDR2 sequences are SGDLS and YYNGEE. J lost 4 bases, V lost 3 bases, and 7 bases had no gene match. CDR3 region: CASSAGTGIGYGYTF. DNA of the CDR3: TGTGCCAGCAGCGCGGGGACAGGGATTGGCTATGGCTACACCTTC.

The V call is TRBV30, the J call TRBJ1-5, with 9 positions matching TRBD1. The germline gives CDR1 GTSNPN, CDR2 SVGIG (reference sequence). CDR3 size: 13 residues. With 4 bases clipped from V and 6 bases from J, the junction kept 4 bases outside the gene matches. In DNA form, the CDR3 reads TGTGCCTGGAAGGGACAGGGCACTCAGCCCCAGCATTTT. It translates to CAWKGQGTQPQHF.

Concerning this clone: Other DNA sequences in the sample encode the same CDR3. The chain is built from TRBV5-1 and TRBJ2-1; 10 nucleotides match TRBD2. V trimming: 2 bases; J trimming: 5 bases; junction bases outside the gene matches: 1. The CDR3 is 14 amino acids. Germline CDR1 reads SGHRS; CDR2 reads YFSETQ. CDR3 bases: TGCGCCAGCAGCTTAACTAGCGGGAACAATGAGCAGTTCTTC. Its protein product is CASSLTSGNNEQFF. The complete variable domain, with remaining parts taken from reference TRBV5-1 and TRBJ2-1, reads KAGVTQTPRYLIKTRGQQVTLSCSPISGHRSVSWYQQTPGQGLQFLFEYFSETQRNKGNFPGRFSGRQFSNSRSEMNVSTLELGDSALYLCASSLTSGNNEQFFGPGTRLTVL.

The V and J genes are TRBV15 and TRBJ1-1; TRBD1 might be the D (5 bases). Germline V gives CDR1 LNHNV, CDR2 YYDKDF (reference sequence). V lost 3 bases and J 4 bases, leaving 9 bases between the germline ends. There are 13 residues in the CDR3. For the CDR3, the DNA is TGTGCCACCAGCAGGGGGGGTGGCACTGAAGCTTTCTTT. It is translated as CATSRGGGTEAFF.

The chain joins TRBV5-6 to TRBJ1-2; D uncertain. Germline CDR1 SGHDT, CDR2 YYEEEE. This CDR3 comprises 13 residues. The V gene lost 4 bases and the J gene lost 7 bases, with 14 bases spanning the gap. As DNA, the CDR3 is TGTGCCAGCAGCCTGTGGGAGGGCTCTGGCTACACCTTC. Amino acid sequence: CASSLWEGSGYTF.

The rearrangement uses TRBV11-2 and TRBJ2-2, with D possibly matching TRBD1 (5 bases). The V and J ends lost 5 bases and 4 bases respectively, with 26 bases between them. CDR3 length: 19 residues. Germline loops: CDR1 SGHAT, CDR2 FQNNGV. The CDR3 sequence is CASSLRAIPNLHSTGELFF. CDR3 DNA sequence: TGTGCCAGCAGCCTCAGGGCCATCCCCAATCTCCACTCCACCGGGGAGCTGTTTTTT.

For the CDR3, the DNA is TGTGCCAGCAGCTTATCCGTTCTAAACAGGGGCCGGGAGACCCAGTACTTC. Translation: CASSLSVLNRGRETQYF. This chain uses TRBV7-8 with TRBJ2-5; 7 bases map to TRBD1. The germline V gene encodes CDR1 SGHVS and CDR2 FQNEAQ. The J segment lost 5 bases and the V segment lost 2 bases, leaving 14 bases of the junction unmatched. The CDR3 spans 17 residues.

The chain combines TRBV10-2 with TRBJ2-5; 8 bases are shared with TRBD1. Germline V gene lookup returns CDR1 WSHSY and CDR2 SAAADI. The junction had 4 bases not matched to a gene; V was cut back by 8 bases and J by 2 bases. There are 13 residues in the CDR3. CDR3 bases: TGCGCCAGCGTCGACAGGGGACAAGAGACCCAGTACTTC. Its protein is CASVDRGQETQYF.

The genes are TRBV7-2 and TRBJ2-7; the match to TRBD2 covers 11 bases. Germline-derived CDR1 and CDR2 are SGHTA and FQGNSA. The junction had 11 bases not matched to a gene; V was cut back by 1 base and J by 3 bases. CDR3 size: 18 residues. CDR3 protein: CASSLVPPTSGTYYEQYF. The CDR3 nucleotides are TGTGCCAGCAGCTTAGTGCCTCCGACTAGCGGGACTTACTACGAGCAGTACTTC.

The chain employs TRBV5-4 and TRBJ2-1; TRBD2 aligns across 9 bases. Per germline, CDR1 SGHNT and CDR2 YYREEE (reference sequence). The length of the CDR3 is 14 residues. Trimming cost V 1 base and J 9 bases; bases outside gene matches: 5. The CDR3 DNA sequence: TGTGCCAGCAGCTTGTGGCGGGAGGGCCCTGAGCAGTTCTTC. This encodes CASSLWREGPEQFF.

The rearrangement links TRBV6-5 to TRBJ2-7, with 7 bases that match TRBD2. Trimming cost V 0 bases and J 4 bases; bases outside gene matches: 6. This CDR3 has 15 amino acids. Germline-derived CDR1 and CDR2 are MNHEY and SVGAGI. The CDR3 here is CASSYSGEGLYEQYF. The DNA for the CDR3 is TGTGCCAGCAGTTACTCCGGGGAGGGCCTATACGAGCAGTACTTC.

V gene TRBV6-6 combines with J gene TRBJ2-1; 8 nucleotides match TRBD2. The CDR3 has 15 amino acids. After removal of 6 bases from V and 5 bases from J, the junction contained 9 bases not matched to a gene. The germline V gene encodes CDR1 MNHNY and CDR2 SVGAGI (reference sequence). The CDR3 sequence: CASRLSGGYDNEQFF. The CDR3 DNA sequence: TGTGCCAGCAGATTAAGCGGGGGCTACGACAATGAGCAGTTCTTC.

The chain couples TRBV12-5 to TRBJ2-1; 7 positions match TRBD2. CDR1 and CDR2 (germline): LGHNT, FRNRAP. The CDR3 spans 16 residues. V trimming: 2 bases; J trimming: 9 bases; junction bases outside the gene matches: 13. CDR3 in DNA: TGTGCTAGTGGTTTGTTTACGGGAGGCCCTGCTGGTGAGCAGTTCTTC. Translated, it gives CASGLFTGGPAGEQFF.

The V and J genes are TRBV27 and TRBJ1-4; TRBD1 aligns across 10 bases. There are 14 residues in the CDR3. V lost 5 bases and J lost 8; bases outside the gene matches: 5. CDR1 is MNHEY, CDR2 SMNVEV, per germline (reference sequence). The CDR3 sequence is CASSAGQGGEKLFF. DNA for the CDR3: TGTGCCAGCAGTGCCGGACAGGGGGGAGAAAAACTGTTTTTT. The full variable domain, rest sourced from reference TRBV27 and TRBJ1-4, is EAQVTQNPRYLITVTGKKLTVTCSQNMNHEYMSWYRQDPGLGLRQIYYSMNVEVTDKGDVPEGYKVSRKEKRNFPLILESPSPNQTSLYFCASSAGQGGEKLFFGSGTQLSVL.

CDR3 amino acids: CASRRTSGGTDTQYF. The CDR3 DNA follows: TGTGCCAGCAGGAGGACTAGCGGGGGAACAGATACGCAGTATTTT. The rearrangement links TRBV2 to TRBJ2-3; TRBD2 aligns across 13 bases. Germline V lookup: CDR1 SNHLY, CDR2 FYNNEI. This CDR3 contains 15 residues. V lost 6 bases, J lost 3 bases, and 3 bases stayed unmatched.

V usage is TRBV11-2 and J usage is TRBJ2-7, with 7 positions matching TRBD2. The CDR3 totals 16 residues. V lost 1 base, J lost 5 bases, and 11 bases stayed unmatched. CDR1 SGHAT and CDR2 FQNNGV come from the germline V gene. The CDR3 nucleotides are TGTGCCAGCAGCTTAGCCCTACTCGGGGCGGGGGACGAGCAGTACTTC. Translating it yields CASSLALLGAGDEQYF. The whole variable domain, remainder taken from reference TRBV11-2 and TRBJ2-7, is EAGVAQSPRYKIIEKRQSVAFWCNPISGHATLYWYQQILGQGPKLLIQFQNNGVVDDSQLPKDRFSAERLKGVDSTLKIQPAKLEDSAVYLCASSLALLGAGDEQYFGPGTRLTVT.

The chain joins TRBV11-3 to TRBJ2-5, with 9 bases identical to TRBD2. This CDR3 is 15 amino acids long. V dropped 5 bases and J dropped 4; count of bases not matched to a gene: 8. Germline CDR1 SGHNT, CDR2 YENEEA. CDR3: CASSPPVRGGETQYF. The CDR3 DNA is TGTGCCAGCAGCCCCCCCGTGCGGGGGGGAGAGACCCAGTACTTC.

This chain joins TRBV4-2 and TRBJ2-7, with 15 bases lining up with TRBD2. Germline CDR1 LGHNA, CDR2 YNFKEQ. V shed 3 bases and J 0 bases; nucleotides not matched to a gene: 9. The CDR3 loop spans 19 amino acids. The CDR3 loop is CASSHGLAGGPSSSYEQYF. Here the CDR3 DNA reads TGTGCCAGCAGCCACGGACTAGCGGGAGGGCCTTCATCCTCCTACGAGCAGTACTTC.

This chain joins TRBV11-1 and TRBJ1-3; 8 nucleotides line up with TRBD1. Germline V gene lookup returns CDR1 SGHAT and CDR2 FQDESV (reference sequence). V trimming: 4 bases; J trimming: 1 base; junction bases outside the gene matches: 3. The CDR3 consists of 15 residues. The CDR3 spells CASSSRGLSGNTIYF. The CDR3 coding sequence is TGTGCCAGCAGCTCCAGGGGGCTGTCTGGAAACACCATATATTTT.

This chain joins TRBV5-1 and TRBJ2-1, with D tentatively TRBD2 (5 bases). The CDR3 runs 16 residues. Germline V gene lookup returns CDR1 SGHRS and CDR2 YFSETQ. Trimming cost V 3 bases and J 4 bases, with 17 bases left between them. The CDR3 bases are TGCGCCAGCAGCTCCGGCATAGGTAGAGGGTACAATGAGCAGTTCTTC. Amino acid sequence: CASSSGIGRGYNEQFF.

This clone is a singleton in its sample. This chain links TRBV9 with TRBJ2-1, with 8 bases fitting TRBD2. Germline loops: CDR1 SGDLS, CDR2 YYNGEE. The CDR3 covers 14 residues. With V trimmed by 4 bases and J by 7 bases, 7 bases remained unmatched. Written as DNA, the CDR3 is TGTGCCAGCAGCCCTTTCTTAGCGGGGAATGAGCAGTTCTTC. Amino acids: CASSPFLAGNEQFF.

This chain uses TRBV5-6 with TRBJ2-7; 11 bases are shared with TRBD2. V was pared by 7 bases and J by 0 bases, with 12 bases of the junction left unmatched. Germline V gene sequence: CDR1 SGHDT, CDR2 YYEEEE. The CDR3 consists of 17 residues. The CDR3 protein is CASSGLAELRSSYEQYF. The CDR3 nucleotides are TGTGCCAGCTCGGGACTAGCGGAACTTAGGAGCTCCTACGAGCAGTACTTC. The whole variable domain, remainder taken from reference TRBV5-6 and TRBJ2-7, is DAGVTQSPTHLIKTRGQQVTLRCSPKSGHDTVSWYQQALGQGPQFIFQYYEEEERQRGNFPDRFSGHQFPNYSSELNVNALLLGDSALYLCASSGLAELRSSYEQYFGPGTRLTVT.

The chain recombines TRBV27 with TRBJ2-5, with D tentatively TRBD2 (5 bases). Trimming stripped 5 bases from V and 5 bases from J, with 15 bases between. The CDR3 consists of 14 residues. Per germline, CDR1 MNHEY and CDR2 SMNVEV (reference sequence). The CDR3: CASSTLGGSETQYF. The CDR3 DNA reads TGTGCCAGCAGTACTCTGGGCGGGTCGGAGACCCAGTACTTC.

CDR3 DNA sequence: TGTGCCAGCAGTGATTCCCGTAGACAAGGGGACTATGGCTACACCTTC. As protein: CASSDSRRQGDYGYTF. V is TRBV25-1 and J is TRBJ1-2; tentatively, D is TRBD1 (5 bases). Per germline, CDR1 MGHDK and CDR2 SYGVNS. This CDR3 has 16 amino acids. V gave up 3 bases and J gave up 3 bases, with 17 bases separating them.